One sample yielded the 7 T cell receptor beta chains listed below, sequenced in a study of CD8 T cells in ankylosing spondylitis. TCRdb itself ran the 5' RACE reads through MiXCR, one entry per CDR3 protein. This table has some 250,000 distinct CDR3 sequences, over 8.5% appearing once. The specimen was blood, either unsorted or a sorted T cell fraction (not recorded which). The receptors come from a male donor with ankylosing spondylitis or in good health (not recorded which).

V usage is TRBV7-6 and J usage is TRBJ2-5; D gene unclear. The CDR3 runs 14 residues. V was clipped by 1 base and J by 2 bases, with 8 bases between them. Looked up from germline, CDR1 is SGHVS and CDR2 is FNYEAQ. CDR3: CASSLVWSQETQYF. The CDR3 bases are TGTGCCAGCAGCTTAGTCTGGAGTCAAGAGACCCAGTACTTC. Variable domain in full (rest from reference TRBV7-6 and TRBJ2-5): GAGVSQSPRYKVTKRGQDVALRCDPISGHVSLYWYRQALGQGPEFLTYFNYEAQQDKSGLPNDRFSAERPEGSISTLTIQRTEQRDSAMYRCASSLVWSQETQYFGPGTRLLVL.

There are a few counts of this clonotype. The genes are TRBV9 and TRBJ1-3; D gene unclear. V lost 6 bases to trimming and J lost 2 bases, with 9 bases between them. There are 13 residues in the CDR3. The V gene's germline CDR1 is SGDLS and CDR2 YYNGEE. CDR3 amino acids: CASTNSPGNTIYF. The CDR3 region has the DNA TGTGCCAGCACAAACAGTCCTGGAAACACCATATATTTT.

This clonotype was seen only a few times. This chain joins TRBV5-1 and TRBJ2-7, with a tentative D call TRBD2 (5 bases). The CDR3 totals 14 residues. Per the germline V gene, CDR1 is SGHRS and CDR2 is YFSETQ. V was pared by 4 bases and J by 3 bases, with 14 bases between. The CDR3 reads CASSHSERDYEQYF. DNA of the CDR3: TGCGCCAGCAGCCATAGCGAGAGGGACTACGAGCAGTACTTC.

Many counts were recorded for this clonotype. This chain uses TRBV15 with TRBJ2-1; 9 bases match TRBD2. Losses at the gene ends were 3 bases for V and 10 bases for J; bases not matched to a gene: 4. There are 13 residues in the CDR3. The germline V gene has CDR1 LNHNV and CDR2 YYDKDF (reference sequence). The CDR3 nucleotides read TGTGCCACCAGCAGGACTAGCGGAGGGGAGCAGTTCTTC. It is translated as CATSRTSGGEQFF.

This clonotype occurred a few times. V gene TRBV5-1 combines with J gene TRBJ2-7, with D perhaps matching TRBD2 (5 bases). V was cut by 2 bases and J by 6 bases, with 12 bases left in between. Germline lookup yields CDR1 SGHRS and CDR2 YFSETQ. This CDR3 has 13 residues. The CDR3 nucleotides are TGCGCCAGCAGCTTAAACGGAGGCCTCGAGCAGTACTTC. Translated: CASSLNGGLEQYF.

Many counts were recorded for this clonotype. The rearrangement links TRBV5-1 to TRBJ2-7, with 7 bases lining up with TRBD1. After removal of 1 base from V and 5 bases from J, the junction contained 6 bases not matched to a gene. In germline, CDR1 is SGHRS, CDR2 YFSETQ. The CDR3 is made up of 14 amino acids. This CDR3 is CASSLRGRQNEQYF. The CDR3, as DNA: TGCGCCAGCAGCTTGAGGGGGCGCCAGAACGAGCAGTACTTC.

This clonotype was counted many times. This rearrangement joins TRBV11-2 to TRBJ2-1; D gene uncertain. In germline, CDR1 is SGHAT, CDR2 FQNNGV. There are 17 residues in the CDR3. V lost 5 bases and J lost 3, with 20 bases in between. The DNA for the CDR3 is TGTGCCAGCAGCCAAAACTCCGGGCTCAACCTCTACAATGAGCAGTTCTTC. As protein: CASSQNSGLNLYNEQFF.